Here is one T cell receptor beta chain with its context. As yet, its antigen is unknown. These data are taken from a study of shared clonotypes between healthy human individuals. Study information: Three plates each covered CD4 naive and memory; CD8 naive two, CD8 memory one. Overall study results and limits: Sorted-subset sequencing was shown by rarefaction to be incomplete despite large depth. Between a few donors, naive CD4 clonotypes were shared at a level of about 5.3%. Estimated richness values were generally larger in naive subsets than in memory subsets.

Clones were read by immunoSEQ multiplex PCR, and TCRdb kept only the in-frame ones, dropping some. The sample holds some 680,000 clones; more than 70% are singletons and the top ten take around 1.8%. Material for sequencing was memory CD4+ T cells sorted from blood. The subset denotes: CD45RA-negative fraction. The origin of this receptor is a woman aged 25 to 39 in good health.

The CDR3 reads CASSQTGNGDTEAFF. Written as DNA, the CDR3 is TGTGCCAGTAGCCAGACAGGGAATGGGGACACTGAAGCTTTCTTT. This chain joins TRBV19 and TRBJ1-1, with TRBD1 matching 7 bases. Germline V CDR1 and CDR2: LNHDA, SQIVND (reference sequence). This CDR3 has 15 amino acids. Trimming at V came to 6 bases and at J to 3 bases, leaving 10 bases not matched to a gene. Combining the CDR3 with reference TRBV19 and TRBJ1-1 gives the whole variable domain DGGITQSPKYLFRKEGQNVTLSCEQNLNHDAMYWYRQDPGQGLRLIYYSQIVNDFQKGDIAEGYSVSREKKESFPLTVTSAQKNPTAFYLCASSQTGNGDTEAFFGQGTRLTVV.